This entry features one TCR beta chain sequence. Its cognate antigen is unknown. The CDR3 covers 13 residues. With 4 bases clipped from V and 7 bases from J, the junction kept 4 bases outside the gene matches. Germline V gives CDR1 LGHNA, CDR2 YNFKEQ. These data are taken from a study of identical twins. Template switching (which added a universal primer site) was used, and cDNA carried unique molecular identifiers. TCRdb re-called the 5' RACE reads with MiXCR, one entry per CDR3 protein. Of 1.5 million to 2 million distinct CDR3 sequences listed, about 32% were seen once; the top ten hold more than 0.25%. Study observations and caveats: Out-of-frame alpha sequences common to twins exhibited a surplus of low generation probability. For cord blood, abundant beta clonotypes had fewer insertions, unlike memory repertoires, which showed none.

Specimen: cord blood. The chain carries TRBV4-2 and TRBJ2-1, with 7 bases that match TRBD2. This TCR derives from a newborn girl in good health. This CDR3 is CASSRYSGNEQFF. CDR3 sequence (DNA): TGTGCCAGCAGCCGCTATAGCGGGAATGAGCAGTTCTTC.